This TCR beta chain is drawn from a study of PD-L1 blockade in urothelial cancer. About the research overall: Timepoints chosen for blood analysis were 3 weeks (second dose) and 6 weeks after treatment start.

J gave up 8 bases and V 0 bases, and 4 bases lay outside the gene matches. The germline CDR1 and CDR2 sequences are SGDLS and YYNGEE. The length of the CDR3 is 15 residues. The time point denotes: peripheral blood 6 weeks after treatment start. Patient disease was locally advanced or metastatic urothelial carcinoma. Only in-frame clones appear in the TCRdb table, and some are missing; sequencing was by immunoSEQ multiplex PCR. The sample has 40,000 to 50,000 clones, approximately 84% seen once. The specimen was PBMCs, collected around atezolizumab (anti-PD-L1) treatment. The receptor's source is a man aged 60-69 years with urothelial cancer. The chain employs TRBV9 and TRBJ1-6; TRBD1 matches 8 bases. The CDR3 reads CASSVAAGGYSPLHF. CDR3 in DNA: TGTGCCAGCAGCGTAGCGGCAGGGGGCTATTCACCCCTCCACTTT.